These T cell receptor beta chains were read from a single sample in a study of T cell responses to AZD1222 COVID-19 vaccine. Repertoires were generated with immunoSEQ multiplex PCR, while TCRdb's copy carries only in-frame clones and drops some. The sample shows 90,000 to 130,000 clones, around nine tenths of them seen only once. The sequencing used peripheral blood, collected on day 0 of MenACWY control vaccination. The receptors shown here come from an adult in good health. The conserved cysteine and the conserved F or W are not part of the CDR3 here.

J	V	CDR3
TRBJ2-2	TRBV7-3	ASSLGGLYTGELF
TRBJ2-7	TRBV9	ASSVGQGSYYEQY
TRBJ1-1	TRBV19	ASSASLNTEAF
TRBJ2-2	TRBV19	ASSRRGRNTGELF
TRBJ1-2	TRBV7-9	ASSQLEDGYT
TRBJ2-1	TRBV4-2	ASSQGRDRGNEQF
TRBJ2-7	TRBV20-1	SARRGYEQY
TRBJ2-7	TRBV18	ASSLETTFPLNSYEQY
TRBJ2-7	TRBV2	ASSRAGGRDRVHEQY
TRBJ2-7	TRBV7-8	ASSLPPRGNEQY
TRBJ2-5	TRBV7-8	ASSRQRTSGTQETQY
TRBJ2-3	TRBV3-1/TRBV3-2	ASSRQGGTQY
TRBJ1-2	TRBV6-5	ASSGARLYGYT
TRBJ1-2	TRBV27	ASSFFGNYGYT
TRBJ1-2	TRBV7-3	ASSPWQGYGYT
TRBJ2-4	TRBV9	ASSVGGSAKNIQY
TRBJ1-1	TRBV27	ASYKLNTEAF
TRBJ1-4	TRBV4-1	ASSQGAGGEGNEKLF
TRBJ2-3	TRBV10-1	ASNLPNFWEPGQGPTDTQY
TRBJ2-1	TRBV27	ASLPLTGGSYNEQF
TRBJ2-7	TRBV4-1	ASSRLAGGNRDPYEQY
TRBJ2-5	TRBV5-6	ASSSLTAGETQY
TRBJ1-1	TRBV6-2/TRBV6-3	ASSLAAAQTEAF
TRBJ2-7	TRBV5-1	ASSPDRLRSYEQY
TRBJ1-2	TRBV9	ASSDRGGFDGYT
TRBJ2-7	TRBV5-1	ASSLMQGRLYYEQY
TRBJ1-1	TRBV5-6	ASSLVGPEAF